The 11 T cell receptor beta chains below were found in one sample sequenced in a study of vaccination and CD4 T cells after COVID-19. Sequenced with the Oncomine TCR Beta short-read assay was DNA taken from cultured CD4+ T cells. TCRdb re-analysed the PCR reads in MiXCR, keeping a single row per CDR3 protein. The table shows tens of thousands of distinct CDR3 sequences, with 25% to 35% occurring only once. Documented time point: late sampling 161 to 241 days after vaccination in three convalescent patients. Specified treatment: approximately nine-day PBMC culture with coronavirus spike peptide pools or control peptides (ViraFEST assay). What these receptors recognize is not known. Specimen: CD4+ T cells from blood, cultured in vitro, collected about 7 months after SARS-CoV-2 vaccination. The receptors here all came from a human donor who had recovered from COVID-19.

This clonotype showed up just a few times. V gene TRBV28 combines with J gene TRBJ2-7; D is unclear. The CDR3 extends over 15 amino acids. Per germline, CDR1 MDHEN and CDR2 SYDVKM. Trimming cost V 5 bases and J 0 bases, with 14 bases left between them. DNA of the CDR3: TGTGCCAGCAGTCCCCGCCGATTGAGCTCCTACGAGCAGTACTTC. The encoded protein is CASSPRRLSSYEQYF.

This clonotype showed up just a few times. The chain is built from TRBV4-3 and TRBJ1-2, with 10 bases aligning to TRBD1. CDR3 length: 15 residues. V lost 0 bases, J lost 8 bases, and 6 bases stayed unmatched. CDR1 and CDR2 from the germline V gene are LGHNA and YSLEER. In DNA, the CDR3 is TGCGCCAGCAGCCAAGATCTGGGGACAGGGGTAGGCTACACCTTC. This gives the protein CASSQDLGTGVGYTF.

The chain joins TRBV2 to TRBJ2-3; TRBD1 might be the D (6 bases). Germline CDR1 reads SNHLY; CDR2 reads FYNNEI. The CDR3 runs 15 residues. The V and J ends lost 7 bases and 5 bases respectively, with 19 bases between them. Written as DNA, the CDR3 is TGTGCCAGCATATTCAGTAGAGGGGGTGGAGATACGCAGTATTTT. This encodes CASIFSRGGGDTQYF.

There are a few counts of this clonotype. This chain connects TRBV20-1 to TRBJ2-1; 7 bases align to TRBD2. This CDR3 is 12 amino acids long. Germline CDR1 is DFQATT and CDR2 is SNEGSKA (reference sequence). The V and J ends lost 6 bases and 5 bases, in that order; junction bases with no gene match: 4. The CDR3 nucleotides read TGCAGTGCCGCTGGGGGGGACAATGAGCAGTTCTTC. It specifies CSAAGGDNEQFF.

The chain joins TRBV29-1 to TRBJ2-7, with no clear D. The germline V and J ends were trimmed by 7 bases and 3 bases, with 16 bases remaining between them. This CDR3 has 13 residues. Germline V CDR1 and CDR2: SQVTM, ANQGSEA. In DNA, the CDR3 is TGCAGCGCATTGGTTGCTGCAGGCTACGAGCAGTACTTC. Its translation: CSALVAAGYEQYF.

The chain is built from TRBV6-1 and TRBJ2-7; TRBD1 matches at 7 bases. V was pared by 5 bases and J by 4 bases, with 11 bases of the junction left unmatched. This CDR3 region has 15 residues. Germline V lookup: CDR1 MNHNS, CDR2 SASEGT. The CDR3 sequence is CASSPSTGIGYEQYF. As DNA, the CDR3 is TGTGCCAGCAGTCCGTCGACAGGGATAGGTTACGAGCAGTACTTC.

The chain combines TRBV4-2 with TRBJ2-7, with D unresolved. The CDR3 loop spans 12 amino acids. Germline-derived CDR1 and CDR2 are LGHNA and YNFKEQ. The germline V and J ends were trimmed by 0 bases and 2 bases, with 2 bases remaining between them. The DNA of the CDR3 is TGTGCCAGCAGCCAAGACACCTACGAGCAGTACTTC. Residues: CASSQDTYEQYF.

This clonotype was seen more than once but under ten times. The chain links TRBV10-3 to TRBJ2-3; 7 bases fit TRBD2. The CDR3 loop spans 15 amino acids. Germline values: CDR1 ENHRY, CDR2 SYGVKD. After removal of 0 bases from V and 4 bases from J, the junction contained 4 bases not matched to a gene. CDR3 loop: CAISESDSGPDTQYF. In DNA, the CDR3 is TGTGCCATCAGTGAGTCGGATAGCGGGCCAGATACGCAGTATTTT.

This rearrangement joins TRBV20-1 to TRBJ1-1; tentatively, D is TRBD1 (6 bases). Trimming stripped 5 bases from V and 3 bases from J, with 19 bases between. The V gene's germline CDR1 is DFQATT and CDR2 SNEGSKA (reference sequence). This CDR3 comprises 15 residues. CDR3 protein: CSAAGAGAQDTEAFF. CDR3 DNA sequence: TGCAGTGCTGCCGGGGCAGGGGCGCAGGACACTGAAGCTTTCTTT.

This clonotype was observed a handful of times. CDR3 in DNA: TGCAGTGCTAGGGGTTGGGGGGAGCGGGAGGGCCTCACAGATACGCAGTATTTT. The encoded protein is CSARGWGEREGLTDTQYF. This chain joins TRBV20-1 and TRBJ2-3; 10 nucleotides match TRBD2. V was pared by 3 bases and J by 2 bases, with 14 bases of the junction left unmatched. The CDR3 runs 18 residues. Germline-derived CDR1 and CDR2 are DFQATT and SNEGSKA (reference sequence).

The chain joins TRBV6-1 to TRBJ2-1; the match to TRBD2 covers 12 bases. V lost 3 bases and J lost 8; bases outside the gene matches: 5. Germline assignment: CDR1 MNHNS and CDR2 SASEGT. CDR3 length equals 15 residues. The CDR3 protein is CASSETSGRSDEQFF. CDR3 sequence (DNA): TGTGCCAGCAGTGAGACTAGCGGGAGATCGGATGAGCAGTTCTTC.